A single sample gave rise to the 14 T cell receptor beta chains below, sequenced in a study of human T cells and chemical hapten exposure. TCRdb ran MiXCR on the RACE reads and lists one entry per CDR3 protein. The sample holds about 50,000 distinct CDR3 sequences, 4.3% seen once. Documented time point: healthy volunteer bleed at 2 weeks. The authors' total RNA extraction used unfractionated whole blood. Sequencing was performed on whole blood. Source of these receptors: a female donor in good health. Some clones in this sample may be carry-over from other donors' samples.

At least ten counts were recorded for this clonotype. The chain recombines TRBV20-1 with TRBJ1-1; 8 nucleotides line up with TRBD1. This CDR3 is built from 13 residues. Trimming cost V 3 bases and J 7 bases; bases outside gene matches: 7. Germline V lookup: CDR1 DFQATT, CDR2 SNEGSKA (reference sequence). The CDR3 DNA sequence: TGCAGTGCTAGGGGAGGACAGGGTGGTGAAGCTTTCTTT. Protein sequence: CSARGGQGGEAFF.

This clonotype was found many times. The genes are TRBV4-1 and TRBJ1-2, with 8 bases that match TRBD1. V trimming: 7 bases; J trimming: 4 bases; junction bases outside the gene matches: 8. Germline values: CDR1 MGHRA, CDR2 YSYEKL. The CDR3 has 14 amino acids. CDR3 nucleotide sequence: TGCGCCAGCAAGTACGGACAGGGAGGCTATGGCTACACCTTC. Translating it yields CASKYGQGGYGYTF.

This clonotype was seen at least ten times. The rearrangement joins TRBV29-1 to TRBJ2-1, with TRBD1 as a possible D gene (7 bases). CDR1 is SQVTM and CDR2 is ANQGSEA in the germline V gene. Trimming pared 4 bases from V and 4 bases from J, leaving 17 bases between. The CDR3 has 15 amino acids. The CDR3 protein is CSVVMGGQWYNEQFF. The CDR3 nucleotides are TGCAGCGTTGTAATGGGGGGACAGTGGTACAATGAGCAGTTCTTC.

There are many counts of this clonotype. This chain uses TRBV7-3 with TRBJ1-1; D uncertain. The CDR3 contains 13 residues. Trimming removed 5 bases at V and 0 bases at J, with 7 bases between. Germline V gives CDR1 SGHTA, CDR2 FQGTGA. The CDR3 sequence is CASSLDVNTEAFF. The CDR3 bases are TGTGCCAGCAGCCTAGACGTGAACACTGAAGCTTTCTTT.

This clonotype was recorded at least ten times. CDR3 region: CSARDSRRLGLGTEAFF. For the CDR3, the DNA is TGCAGTGCTAGAGATTCACGGCGGTTGGGGCTGGGCACTGAAGCTTTCTTT. V usage is TRBV20-1 and J usage is TRBJ1-1; tentative D call: TRBD1 (5 bases). Germline V gives CDR1 DFQATT, CDR2 SNEGSKA (reference sequence). There are 17 residues in the CDR3. With 0 bases removed from V and 4 bases from J, the gap between germline ends came to 21 bases.

This clonotype was counted ten times or more. The chain combines TRBV5-1 with TRBJ2-7; 8 nucleotides agree with TRBD1. Germline lookup yields CDR1 SGHRS and CDR2 YFSETQ. The CDR3 totals 14 residues. With V trimmed by 7 bases and J by 5 bases, 11 bases remained unmatched. CDR3 sequence reads: CASARLQGDNEQYF. In nucleotides, the CDR3 is TGCGCCAGCGCCAGATTACAGGGGGATAACGAGCAGTACTTC.

This clonotype occurred many times. The chain is built from TRBV4-3 and TRBJ2-1, with unresolved D. Per the germline V gene, CDR1 is LGHNA and CDR2 is YSLEER. The CDR3 runs 13 residues. V lost 1 base, J lost 5 bases, and 6 bases lay in between. CDR3 sequence: CASSQAYDNEQFF. DNA for the CDR3: TGCGCCAGCAGCCAAGCCTACGACAATGAGCAGTTCTTC.

This clonotype was counted ten times or more. CDR3 amino acids: CATTRGQGWEQYF. The CDR3, as DNA: TGTGCCACCACCCGGGGACAGGGCTGGGAGCAGTACTTC. V gene TRBV6-5 combines with J gene TRBJ2-7; the match to TRBD1 covers 9 bases. The length of the CDR3 is 13 residues. Germline V lookup: CDR1 MNHEY, CDR2 SVGAGI. The V and J ends lost 10 bases and 7 bases, in that order; junction bases with no gene match: 11.

In its sample, this clonotype was seen many times. The V call is TRBV20-1, the J call TRBJ2-3; the D gene is possibly TRBD1 (6 bases). The V and J ends lost 2 bases and 1 base respectively, with 10 bases between them. Germline V gene lookup returns CDR1 DFQATT and CDR2 SNEGSKA (reference sequence). The length of the CDR3 is 14 residues. CDR3 protein: CSARSRQGTDTQYF. CDR3 nucleotide sequence: TGCAGTGCTAGATCAAGACAGGGCACAGATACGCAGTATTTT.

This clonotype was counted many times. V gene TRBV2 combines with J gene TRBJ1-3; D unclear. V lost 3 bases and J 0 bases, leaving 9 bases between the germline ends. The CDR3 totals 15 residues. CDR1 and CDR2 (germline): SNHLY, FYNNEI. As DNA, the CDR3 is TGTGCCAGCAGTGATCGAGACCCCTCTGGAAACACCATATATTTT. This sequence encodes CASSDRDPSGNTIYF.

Only a few counts were recorded for this clonotype. The chain carries TRBV3-1 and TRBJ2-2; D is undetermined. V shed 2 bases and J shed 8 bases, with 12 bases lying between them. The CDR3 consists of 14 residues. Germline assignment: CDR1 LGHDT and CDR2 YNNKEL (reference sequence). The CDR3 is CASSQMGFGGELFF. In DNA form, the CDR3 reads TGTGCCAGCAGCCAAATGGGCTTTGGAGGGGAGCTGTTTTTT.

This clonotype has a count of ten or more. This chain connects TRBV25-1 to TRBJ2-1, with 7 bases fitting TRBD2. This CDR3 comprises 15 residues. V gave up 6 bases and J gave up 4 bases; unmatched junction bases: 9. Germline V gives CDR1 MGHDK, CDR2 SYGVNS. Here the CDR3 reads CASSPSGEEYNEQFF. DNA for the CDR3: TGTGCCAGCAGCCCCAGCGGGGAGGAATACAATGAGCAGTTCTTC.

This clonotype was recorded many times. The rearrangement uses TRBV3-1 and TRBJ2-7; possible D gene TRBD2, 5 bases. Per germline, CDR1 LGHDT and CDR2 YNNKEL (reference sequence). The CDR3 contains 14 residues. V shed 3 bases and J shed 3 bases, with 12 bases lying between them. The CDR3 region is CASSQGAGGYEQYF. In DNA form, the CDR3 reads TGTGCCAGCAGCCAGGGTGCAGGAGGCTACGAGCAGTACTTC.

This clonotype was observed many times. The chain employs TRBV25-1 and TRBJ1-4; no clear D gene. CDR3 length: 22 amino acids. Germline CDR1 reads MGHDK; CDR2 reads SYGVNS. Deletions cut 2 bases from V and 0 bases from J, with 28 bases between. CDR3 nucleotides: TGTGCCAGCAGTGAAGTCGGAGAACTCTGGGAGGGTTCGGGATCAACTAATGAAAAACTGTTTTTT. It yields the protein CASSEVGELWEGSGSTNEKLFF.